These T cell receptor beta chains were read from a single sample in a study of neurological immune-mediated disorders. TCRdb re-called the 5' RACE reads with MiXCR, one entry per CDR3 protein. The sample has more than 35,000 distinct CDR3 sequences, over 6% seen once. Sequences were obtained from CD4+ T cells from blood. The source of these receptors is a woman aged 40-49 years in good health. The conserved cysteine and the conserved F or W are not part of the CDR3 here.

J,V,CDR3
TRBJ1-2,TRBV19,ASSTSGYGYT
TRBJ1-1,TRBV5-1,ASSLLGAFGTGISPEAF
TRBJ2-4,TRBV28,ASSSLLGVCPVYIQY
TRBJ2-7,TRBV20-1,SARYPGLAGGYEQY
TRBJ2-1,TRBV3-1,ASSQASTEQF
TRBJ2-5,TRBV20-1,SALLRAGTQETQY
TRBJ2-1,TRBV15,ATSRDVLSSYNEQF
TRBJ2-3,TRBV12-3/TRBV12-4,ASSPSGGLTSGTSTDTQY
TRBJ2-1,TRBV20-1,SARDWGGPSYNEQF
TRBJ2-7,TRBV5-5,ASSNPSWGTSGGSSYEQY
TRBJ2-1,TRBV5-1,ASSASGGAYNEQF
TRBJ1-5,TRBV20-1,SAAPLSRDLNQPQH
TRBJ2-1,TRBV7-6,ASSLLRRSSYNEQF
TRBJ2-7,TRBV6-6,ASTNYLRQGYEQY
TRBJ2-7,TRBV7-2,ASSLPIQTYRDYEQY
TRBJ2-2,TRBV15,ATSREDGLAGAGELF
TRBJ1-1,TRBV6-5,ASSYSGQVNTEAF
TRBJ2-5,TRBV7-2,ASSKTGQQETQY
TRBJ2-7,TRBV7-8,ASSSPGPPNTEQY
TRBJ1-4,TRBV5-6,ASSRREGYEKLF
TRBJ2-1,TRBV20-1,SASRVKGDNEQF
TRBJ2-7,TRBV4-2,ASSQQTSGAYEQY
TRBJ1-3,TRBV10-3,AISLDRVGNTIY
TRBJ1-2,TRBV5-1,ASSLAGLTPNYGYT
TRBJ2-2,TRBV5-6,ASSLKGQPKAGELF
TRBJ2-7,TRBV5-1,ASSLAPPGIGPYEQY
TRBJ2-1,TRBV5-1,ASSSAAGGYNEQF
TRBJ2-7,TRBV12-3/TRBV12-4,ASSLIIGYEQY
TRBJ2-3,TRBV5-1,ASSSGGEVDTQY
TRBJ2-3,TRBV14,ASSRALPDTQY
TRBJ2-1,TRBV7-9,ASSRGYNEQF
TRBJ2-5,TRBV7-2,ASLRAEGYETQY
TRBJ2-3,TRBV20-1,SAIVAGGPMDTQY
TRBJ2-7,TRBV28,ASIPGLALGGASYEQY
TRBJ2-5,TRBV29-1,SVGTGIAETQY
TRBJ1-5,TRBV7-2,ASSARQYSNQPQH
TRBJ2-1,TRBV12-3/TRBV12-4,ASSFVAEQGQF
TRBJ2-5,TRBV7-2,ASSLAQETQY
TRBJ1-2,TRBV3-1,ASSQDWTDYGYT
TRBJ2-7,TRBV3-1,ASSQAGQEY
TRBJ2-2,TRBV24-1,ASRFGDTGELF
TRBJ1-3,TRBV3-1,ASSLWVQSSGNTIY
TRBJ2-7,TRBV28,ASSEQVPYEQY
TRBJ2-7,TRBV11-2,ASSLGNRAVGQY
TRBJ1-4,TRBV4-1,ASSQEGGHSNEKLF
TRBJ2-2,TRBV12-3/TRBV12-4,ASQRWGTGELF
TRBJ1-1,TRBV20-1,SARSPQGSTEAF
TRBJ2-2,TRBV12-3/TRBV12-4,ASSLPGNTGELF
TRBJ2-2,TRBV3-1,ASSQGLAGADTGELF
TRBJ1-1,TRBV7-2,ASSPQQGANTEAF